This is a list of T cell receptor beta chains from one sample in a study of beta chain features in type 1 diabetes. Measured with immunoSEQ multiplex PCR; TCRdb has only the in-frame clones, and not every one. This table has about 150,000 clones, 8.5% to 14% appearing once. Input material: central memory CD4+ T cells from blood. Receptors were obtained from a young man in good health. Both conserved end residues are part of each CDR3. Each record gives: J gene, V gene, clone size, CDR3 protein. A clone size is listed for some rows: how often the clone was seen (once, few, many), or a class if it is expanded.

J gene: TRBJ2-7
V gene: TRBV10-3
clone size: NA
CDR3 protein: CAINNSPGEQYF

J gene: TRBJ2-5
V gene: TRBV7-3
clone size: many
CDR3 protein: CASSTGGWETQYF

J gene: TRBJ2-7
V gene: TRBV7-2
clone size: few
CDR3 protein: CASSATGTLEQYF

J gene: TRBJ1-6
V gene: TRBV7-2
clone size: NA
CDR3 protein: CASHPRSTNSPLHF

J gene: TRBJ1-5
V gene: TRBV29-1
clone size: few
CDR3 protein: CSVGTGTKSDSNQPQHF

J gene: TRBJ2-5
V gene: TRBV7-6
clone size: few
CDR3 protein: CASSLGGARKETQYF

J gene: TRBJ2-3
V gene: TRBV6-6
clone size: many
CDR3 protein: CASSGQGSTDTQYF

J gene: TRBJ2-7
V gene: TRBV19
clone size: few
CDR3 protein: CASGRTSGSYEQYF

J gene: TRBJ2-3
V gene: TRBV9
clone size: few
CDR3 protein: CASSLAGTDTQYF

J gene: TRBJ2-1
V gene: TRBV5-4
clone size: many
CDR3 protein: CASSRDYNEQFF

J gene: TRBJ2-5
V gene: TRBV18
clone size: NA
CDR3 protein: CASSGGQHNQETQYF

J gene: TRBJ2-5
V gene: TRBV7-9
clone size: few
CDR3 protein: CASSHGTSGRSGETQYF

J gene: TRBJ2-1
V gene: TRBV7-2
clone size: NA
CDR3 protein: CASSLTSRGYNEQFF

J gene: TRBJ2-1
V gene: TRBV28
clone size: few
CDR3 protein: CASDRSGVHNEQFF

J gene: TRBJ2-4
V gene: TRBV7-3
clone size: few
CDR3 protein: CASSFARNIQYF

J gene: TRBJ2-2
V gene: TRBV11-3
clone size: NA
CDR3 protein: CASSLEVGELFF

J gene: TRBJ2-6
V gene: TRBV6-5
clone size: many
CDR3 protein: CASSSRGTGANVLTF

J gene: TRBJ2-5
V gene: TRBV4-1
clone size: few
CDR3 protein: CASSRQGGLGRETQYF

J gene: TRBJ2-7
V gene: TRBV29-1
clone size: NA
CDR3 protein: CSVALGGTRTYEQYF

J gene: TRBJ2-1
V gene: TRBV19
clone size: few
CDR3 protein: CASSPLQGSYNEQFF

J gene: TRBJ2-3
V gene: TRBV9
clone size: few
CDR3 protein: CASSALAGGKDTQYF

J gene: TRBJ2-7
V gene: TRBV4-3
clone size: few
CDR3 protein: CASSQDLQSYEQYF

J gene: TRBJ2-1
V gene: TRBV28
clone size: few
CDR3 protein: CASNRWLSRVGNNEQFF

J gene: TRBJ1-2
V gene: TRBV30
clone size: NA
CDR3 protein: CAWSVPPSFYGYTF

J gene: TRBJ1-5
V gene: TRBV28
clone size: few
CDR3 protein: CASSYGGQGQPQHF

J gene: TRBJ1-1
V gene: TRBV7-2
clone size: few
CDR3 protein: CASSLRRVNPEAFF

J gene: TRBJ1-1
V gene: TRBV18
clone size: NA
CDR3 protein: CASSANGGIGTEAFF

J gene: TRBJ2-6
V gene: TRBV4-1
clone size: once
CDR3 protein: CASSHPGGRNSGANVLTF

J gene: TRBJ2-1
V gene: TRBV4-2
clone size: few
CDR3 protein: CASSQASGISYNEQFF

J gene: TRBJ2-3
V gene: TRBV5-1
clone size: few
CDR3 protein: CASSLAGGRDTQYF

J gene: TRBJ1-5
V gene: TRBV27
clone size: NA
CDR3 protein: CASSSWSVGYSNQPQHF

J gene: TRBJ2-7
V gene: TRBV4-2
clone size: NA
CDR3 protein: CASSQEASGKYEQYF

J gene: TRBJ2-3
V gene: TRBV30
clone size: few
CDR3 protein: CAWSVWGTGTDTQYF

J gene: TRBJ1-6
V gene: TRBV30
clone size: many
CDR3 protein: CAWSHLANNSPLHF

J gene: TRBJ2-7
V gene: TRBV6-5
clone size: few
CDR3 protein: CASSYGGLPYEQYF

J gene: TRBJ2-3
V gene: TRBV4-3
clone size: few
CDR3 protein: CASSQERRGTQYF

J gene: TRBJ2-1
V gene: TRBV5-1
clone size: few
CDR3 protein: CASTPGQGSYNEQFF

J gene: TRBJ1-4
V gene: TRBV10-3
clone size: NA
CDR3 protein: CATWKGGRTNEKLFF

J gene: TRBJ2-7
V gene: TRBV7-2
clone size: NA
CDR3 protein: CASSSSQGREQYF

J gene: TRBJ2-1
V gene: TRBV7-2
clone size: few
CDR3 protein: CATSTQRGLSNEQFF

J gene: TRBJ2-6
V gene: TRBV28
clone size: NA
CDR3 protein: CASFPGAQGANVLTF

J gene: TRBJ2-1
V gene: TRBV5-1
clone size: many
CDR3 protein: CASSRLAGGSGNEQFF

J gene: TRBJ2-3
V gene: TRBV7-2
clone size: few
CDR3 protein: CASSRFTDTQYF

J gene: TRBJ2-6
V gene: TRBV15
clone size: NA
CDR3 protein: CATRPTIGSGANVLTF

J gene: TRBJ2-3
V gene: TRBV7-2
clone size: few
CDR3 protein: CASSSTVLRSTDTQYF

J gene: TRBJ2-1
V gene: TRBV5-1
clone size: NA
CDR3 protein: CASSSGGGFSYNEQFF

J gene: TRBJ2-7
V gene: TRBV4-3
clone size: NA
CDR3 protein: CASSQVRLAGGYSYEQYF

J gene: TRBJ2-4
V gene: TRBV5-6
clone size: NA
CDR3 protein: CASSLGGALAKNIQYF

J gene: TRBJ1-6
V gene: TRBV7-9
clone size: few
CDR3 protein: CASSSSSGGGVSPLHF

J gene: TRBJ2-6
V gene: TRBV28
clone size: few
CDR3 protein: CATRSGWAGANVLTF

J gene: TRBJ2-3
V gene: TRBV4-3
clone size: NA
CDR3 protein: CASSPRASGNADTQYF

J gene: TRBJ1-5
V gene: TRBV7-8
clone size: NA
CDR3 protein: CASSPSVSRNQPQHF

J gene: TRBJ2-7
V gene: TRBV4-3
clone size: few
CDR3 protein: CASSQEAKRGYEQYF

J gene: TRBJ2-5
V gene: TRBV6-6
clone size: few
CDR3 protein: CASRAPGETQYF

J gene: TRBJ2-6
V gene: TRBV29-1
clone size: NA
CDR3 protein: CSVKSFGANVLTF

J gene: TRBJ2-7
V gene: TRBV7-2
clone size: few
CDR3 protein: CASSPHSGPGEQYF